Below are 14 T cell receptor beta chains sequenced from a single sample in a study of OX40 agonist ivuxolimab in advanced cancers. Sequenced by immunoSEQ multiplex PCR; TCRdb stores in-frame clones only, minus some. There are fewer than 80,000 clones in the sample; approximately 83% occur only once, and about 0.78% lies in the top ten. Sample: CD4+ or CD8+ T cells sorted from blood, taken in a trial of the OX40 agonist ivuxolimab. These receptors originate from an adult with an advanced solid tumor such as melanoma, head and neck, liver or kidney cancer.

The chain joins TRBV28 to TRBJ1-1; no clear D. The CDR3 has 14 amino acids. In germline, CDR1 is MDHEN, CDR2 SYDVKM. V was clipped by 4 bases and J by 5 bases, with 14 bases between them. DNA of the CDR3: TGTGCCAGCAGTTCCCGACCCGTAGGGACTGAAGCTTTCTTT. It specifies CASSSRPVGTEAFF.

This chain joins TRBV29-1 and TRBJ1-2; D is possibly TRBD1 (6 bases). In germline, CDR1 is SQVTM, CDR2 ANQGSEA. The V gene lost 1 base and the J gene lost 4 bases, with 13 bases spanning the gap. CDR3 length: 14 amino acids. The CDR3 bases are TGCAGCGTTGAAGGGCAGGGGATCAGCTATGGCTACACCTTC. This sequence encodes CSVEGQGISYGYTF.

The chain combines TRBV2 with TRBJ2-7; D tentatively fits TRBD1 or TRBD2 (7 bases each). The CDR3 runs 15 residues. V dropped 7 bases and J dropped 6 bases, with 22 bases sitting between them. The germline V gene encodes CDR1 SNHLY and CDR2 FYNNEI. CDR3 in amino acids: CASTPGGTAPTEQYF. The CDR3 DNA reads TGTGCCAGCACTCCCGGGGGGACAGCCCCTACCGAGCAGTACTTC. Full variable domain (outside the CDR3, taken from reference TRBV2 and TRBJ2-7): EPEVTQTPSHQVTQMGQEVILRCVPISNHLYFYWYRQILGQKVEFLVSFYNNEISEKSEIFDDQFSVERPDGSNFTLKIRSTKLEDSAMYFCASTPGGTAPTEQYFGPGTRLTVT.

This chain joins TRBV7-2 and TRBJ1-5; 7 bases match TRBD1. The CDR3 is made up of 16 amino acids. The ends lost 5 bases at V and 4 bases at J; junction bases unmatched: 11. Germline lookup yields CDR1 SGHTA and CDR2 FQGNSA. CDR3 residues: CASSLRLGTDNQPQHF. CDR3 nucleotides: TGTGCCAGCAGCCTTAGACTCGGGACAGATAATCAGCCCCAGCATTTT.

This chain connects TRBV7-3 to TRBJ2-7; D could derive from TRBD1 or TRBD2 (6 bases each). CDR3 length: 15 residues. Per the germline V gene, CDR1 is SGHTA and CDR2 is FQGTGA. V was shortened by 3 bases and J by 3 bases, with 15 bases between the two germline ends. CDR3 amino acids: CASSLGASEIYEQYF. DNA for the CDR3: TGTGCCAGCAGCTTGGGGGCTAGCGAAATCTACGAGCAGTACTTC.

The rearrangement uses TRBV13 and TRBJ2-1; possibly TRBD2 for D (5 bases). The V gene's germline CDR1 is PRHDT and CDR2 FYEKMQ (reference sequence). Trimming removed 5 bases from V and 4 bases from J, with 15 bases in between. The CDR3 is 15 amino acids. The chain's CDR3 is CASSLQASGYNEQFF. CDR3 in DNA: TGTGCCAGCAGCCTACAAGCTTCGGGATACAATGAGCAGTTCTTC.

The chain has TRBV7-2 and TRBJ2-2, with 12 bases lining up with TRBD1. Losses at the gene ends were 2 bases for V and 6 bases for J; bases not matched to a gene: 4. CDR3 length: 16 residues. CDR1 SGHTA and CDR2 FQGNSA come from the germline V gene. CDR3 in amino acids: CASSLMGQGASGELFF. For the CDR3, the DNA is TGTGCCAGCAGCTTAATGGGACAGGGGGCGTCCGGGGAGCTGTTTTTT.

This chain's CDR3 is CASSLQTGRQYF. The CDR3 DNA reads TGTGCCAGCAGCTTACAGACCGGTAGGCAGTACTTC. The V gene is TRBV7-2, the J gene TRBJ2-7; no clear D gene. Per germline, CDR1 SGHTA and CDR2 FQGNSA. This CDR3 contains 12 residues. Trimming took 2 bases from V and 9 from J, leaving 11 bases between them.

V gene TRBV28 combines with J gene TRBJ1-2, with D hard to call. Germline CDR1 and CDR2: MDHEN and SYDVKM. With 8 bases removed from V and 4 bases from J, the gap between germline ends came to 11 bases. The CDR3 spans 12 residues. The CDR3, as DNA: TGTGCCAGCCAGGCTTCGGGCTATGGCTACACCTTC. Protein product: CASQASGYGYTF.

Only a few counts were recorded for this clone. The rearrangement links TRBV25-1 to TRBJ1-1, with D unresolved. Germline V gives CDR1 MGHDK, CDR2 SYGVNS. The CDR3 consists of 13 residues. The V end was cut by 4 bases, the J end by 0 bases, with 6 bases between. CDR3 DNA sequence: TGTGCCAGCAGTGGACGGATGAACACTGAAGCTTTCTTT. This encodes CASSGRMNTEAFF.

The chain has TRBV18 and TRBJ1-1; the match to TRBD1 covers 9 bases. Germline loops: CDR1 KGHSH, CDR2 LQKENI. Trimming cost V 3 bases and J 2 bases; bases outside gene matches: 4. The CDR3 has 15 amino acids. CDR3 sequence (DNA): TGTGCCAGCTCACCCACAGGGGGCAGAAACACTGAAGCTTTCTTT. Its protein is CASSPTGGRNTEAFF.

V usage is TRBV28 and J usage is TRBJ2-5; 8 nucleotides align to TRBD2. The germline V gene has CDR1 MDHEN and CDR2 SYDVKM. CDR3 length: 16 residues. V was clipped by 4 bases and J by 4 bases; unmatched bases: 11. The CDR3 DNA sequence: TGTGCCAGCAGTTCCCAGAGGCTAGCGGGTGGAGAGACCCAGTACTTC. Encoded protein: CASSSQRLAGGETQYF.

This chain joins TRBV7-2 and TRBJ1-5, with D tentatively TRBD1 (5 bases). The germline V gene encodes CDR1 SGHTA and CDR2 FQGNSA. Trimming removed 3 bases at V and 0 bases at J, with 12 bases between. The CDR3 totals 16 residues. CDR3 protein: CASSFGDGLSNQPQHF. The CDR3 nucleotides read TGTGCCAGCAGCTTTGGGGACGGCCTTAGCAATCAGCCCCAGCATTTT.

This chain joins TRBV30 and TRBJ2-2; possibly TRBD1 or TRBD2 for D (5 bases each). This CDR3 region has 12 residues. The germline V and J ends were trimmed by 5 bases and 6 bases, with 10 bases remaining between them. Per germline, CDR1 GTSNPN and CDR2 SVGIG (reference sequence). This CDR3 reads CAWGDPPGELFF. Here the CDR3 DNA reads TGTGCCTGGGGGGACCCCCCCGGGGAGCTGTTTTTT.